These T cell receptor beta chains were read from a single sample in a study of shared clonotypes between healthy human individuals. The table came from immunoSEQ multiplex PCR; TCRdb's copy has only in-frame clones and leaves some out. The table shows 550,000 to 750,000 clones, with nearly 97% occurring only once. What was sequenced was naive CD8+ T cells sorted from blood. Receptors originate from a woman aged 25-40 years in good health. Both conserved end residues are part of each CDR3. Expanded clones get a size class; other rows say once, few or many, or leave the size out.

v_call,clone_size,cdr3_aa
TRBV27,NA,CASSQGTPGEQYF
TRBV9,NA,CASSGVDWRGYGYTF
TRBV4-1,NA,CASSPRTSANTGELFF
TRBV14,NA,CASSPHGSRSSYNEQFF
TRBV21-1,NA,CASSKGGTPSYEQYF
TRBV19,NA,CASRTGSYGYTF
TRBV4-1,NA,CASSQVGHRREQYF
TRBV6-1,NA,CASSDSLSYFVFF
TRBV10-3,once,CAISGGTVDPYGYTF
TRBV29-1,NA,CSVATGAATNEKLFF
TRBV7-9,NA,CASSLGLAGEGGYEQYF
TRBV7-8,NA,CASSLAVGANVLTF
TRBV7-8,NA,CASSLAYTGGAGNTIYF
TRBV5-1,NA,CASSVWDRGGPQFF
TRBV7-3,NA,CASSLGATLKETQYF
TRBV4-2,NA,CASSQDLTNTGELFF
TRBV28,NA,CASSRRGRNNEQFF
TRBV10-2,NA,CASQDLGAYEQYF
TRBV4-1,once,CASSPRPGGDEAFF
TRBV6-6,NA,CATSPGGGRADTQYF
TRBV11-2,NA,CASSLEEGGSLSGNTIYF
TRBV9,NA,CASSEDGTNTGELFF
TRBV28,NA,CASRNTDTQYF
TRBV28,NA,CASRDSTNNQPQHF
TRBV21-1,NA,CASSTRGVEKGNQPQHF
TRBV9,NA,CASSPHTEAFF
TRBV14,NA,CASSLAGGADTQYF
TRBV19,NA,CASSMGRVSGPLSYEQYF
TRBV28,NA,CASSLSDNQPQHF
TRBV27,NA,CASSYRQGGGYTF
TRBV2,NA,CASSVGSGANQPQHF
TRBV29-1,NA,CSVDKSSYNEQFF
TRBV6-5,NA,CASSYGGGTYNEQFF
TRBV11-2,NA,CASSTGTGDYEQYF
TRBV4-1,NA,CASTPGTGGIYEQYF
TRBV29-1,NA,CSVADVFSEAFF
TRBV6-1,NA,CASSEIRGAVTGELFF
TRBV4-1,NA,CASSQDPSGPIF
TRBV5-1,NA,CASSLVGSEGETQYF
TRBV28,NA,CAAEGLGHSVEQFF
TRBV6-5,NA,CASSYSWETGELFF
TRBV27,NA,CASSLQGTGGIQYF
TRBV28,NA,CASSSLKREGLSDTQYF
TRBV9,NA,CASSVGQGASYEQYF
TRBV27,NA,CASSDVAYNEQFF
TRBV6-5,NA,CASSYPRGGGKNEQYF
TRBV9,NA,CASTPTGGLSGYTDTQYF
TRBV28,NA,CASSLRGVNTEAFF
TRBV9,NA,CASSPGGETQYF